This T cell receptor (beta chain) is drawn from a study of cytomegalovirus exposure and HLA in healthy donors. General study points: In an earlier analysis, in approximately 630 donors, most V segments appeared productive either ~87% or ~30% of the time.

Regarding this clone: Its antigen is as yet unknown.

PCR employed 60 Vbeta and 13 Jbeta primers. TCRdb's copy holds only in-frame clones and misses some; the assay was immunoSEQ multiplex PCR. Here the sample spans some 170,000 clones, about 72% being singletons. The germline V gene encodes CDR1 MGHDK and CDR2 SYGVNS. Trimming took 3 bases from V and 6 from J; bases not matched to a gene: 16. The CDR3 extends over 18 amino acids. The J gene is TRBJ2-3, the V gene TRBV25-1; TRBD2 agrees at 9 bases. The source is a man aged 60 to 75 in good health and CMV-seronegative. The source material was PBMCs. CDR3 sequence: CASSDLAGGRGGRDTQYF. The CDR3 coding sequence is TGTGCCAGCAGTGATCTAGCAGGGGGGCGGGGGGGCCGGGATACGCAGTATTTT. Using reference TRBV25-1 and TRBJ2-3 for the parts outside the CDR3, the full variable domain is EADIYQTPRYLVIGTGKKITLECSQTMGHDKMYWYQQDPGMELHLIHYSYGVNSTEKGDLSSESTVSRIRTEHFPLTLESARPSHTSQYLCASSDLAGGRGGRDTQYFGPGTRLTVL.